These 21 T cell receptor beta chains came from one sample sequenced in a study of T-cell memory formation after mild COVID-19. TCRdb used MiXCR to reprocess the 5' RACE reads, holding one entry per CDR3 protein. The top ten clones hold about an eighth of a sample with a few hundred thousand distinct CDR3 sequences, roughly 30% of them seen once. Sequencing was done on a sample of PBMCs or a T cell subset sorted from them (not recorded which). These receptors were collected from an adult woman who had mild COVID-19 (a few samples of this study predate the infection). Cell type and time point are not known.

There are a few counts of this clonotype. The chain carries TRBV7-2 and TRBJ2-7; D is possibly TRBD1 or TRBD2 (6 bases each). The V and J ends lost 7 bases and 7 bases respectively, with 20 bases between them. Germline V gene sequence: CDR1 SGHTA, CDR2 FQGNSA. The CDR3 loop spans 14 amino acids. The CDR3 region has the DNA TGTGCCAGCAACTACCAAGGGGGAGGAGAAGAGCAGTACTTC. This codes for CASNYQGGGEEQYF.

This clonotype was seen only a few times. This chain connects TRBV20-1 to TRBJ2-7; TRBD2 aligns across 7 bases. The CDR3 totals 13 residues. The V and J ends lost 0 bases and 3 bases, in that order; junction bases with no gene match: 2. The germline gives CDR1 DFQATT, CDR2 SNEGSKA (reference sequence). CDR3 protein: CSARDSGYYEQYF. The CDR3 nucleotides are TGCAGTGCTAGAGATAGCGGGTACTACGAGCAGTACTTC.

This clonotype was recorded a few times. This chain joins TRBV4-1 and TRBJ1-6, with TRBD1 matching 7 bases. The length of the CDR3 is 18 residues. V dropped 0 bases and J dropped 7; count of bases not matched to a gene: 12. Per germline, CDR1 MGHRA and CDR2 YSYEKL. The CDR3 here is CASSQEMKRGLRNSPLHF. The CDR3 coding sequence is TGCGCCAGCAGCCAAGAAATGAAGAGGGGGCTTAGGAATTCACCCCTCCACTTT.

The rearrangement uses TRBV9 and TRBJ2-1, with 11 bases fitting TRBD2. The CDR3 consists of 15 residues. Germline assignment: CDR1 SGDLS and CDR2 YYNGEE. J was trimmed by 3 bases and V by 2 bases; bases with no gene match: 1. The CDR3 loop reads CASSVGTSGYNEQFF. As DNA, the CDR3 is TGTGCCAGCAGCGTCGGGACTAGCGGCTACAATGAGCAGTTCTTC.

This clonotype has only a few counts. The V and J genes are TRBV7-3 and TRBJ2-1, with D perhaps TRBD1 (6 bases). CDR3 length: 15 amino acids. Per the germline V gene, CDR1 is SGHTA and CDR2 is FQGTGA. The germline V and J ends were trimmed by 1 base and 3 bases, with 10 bases remaining between them. CDR3 sequence reads: CASSLNARGYNEQFF. The CDR3 DNA sequence: TGTGCCAGCAGCTTAAACGCCAGGGGCTACAATGAGCAGTTCTTC.

This chain joins TRBV12-3 or TRBV12-4 and TRBJ1-1; 7 positions agree with TRBD1. The junction had 13 bases not matched to a gene; V was cut back by 4 bases and J by 11 bases. This CDR3 spans 14 amino acids. CDR3 coding DNA: TGTGCCAGCAGTTCCAGTTCCAGGGGGAGGGAGGCTTTCTTT. Protein: CASSSSSRGREAFF.

This chain uses TRBV20-1 with TRBJ1-5; D not certain. The ends were cut back, 3 bases at V and 0 bases at J, with 6 bases in the middle. Germline V gene lookup returns CDR1 DFQATT and CDR2 SNEGSKA (reference sequence). The CDR3 runs to 13 residues. DNA for the CDR3: TGCAGTGCTAGCCTAGATAGCAATCAGCCCCAGCATTTT. Protein: CSASLDSNQPQHF.

This clonotype was counted ten times or more. This chain uses TRBV6-5 with TRBJ2-5; maybe TRBD1 (6 bases). CDR3 length: 14 amino acids. Germline CDR1 MNHEY, CDR2 SVGAGI. Trimming cost V 6 bases and J 2 bases, with 13 bases left between them. Written as DNA, the CDR3 is TGTGCCAGCAGCCTTGCAGGGGAGCAAGAGACCCAGTACTTC. Translation gives CASSLAGEQETQYF.

This clonotype was counted a few times. This chain joins TRBV5-1 and TRBJ1-1, with 7 bases matching TRBD1. Looked up from germline, CDR1 is SGHRS and CDR2 is YFSETQ. The CDR3 has 18 residues. Unmatched junction bases numbered 13, after V lost 2 bases and J lost 0 bases. The CDR3 is CASSLYGPGQIMNTEAFF. CDR3 DNA: TGCGCCAGCAGCTTATACGGTCCGGGACAGATAATGAACACTGAAGCTTTCTTT.

The chain has TRBV27 and TRBJ2-2, with 13 nucleotides matching TRBD2. The CDR3 consists of 17 residues. V trimming: 6 bases; J trimming: 7 bases; junction bases outside the gene matches: 11. Germline V CDR1 and CDR2: MNHEY, SMNVEV (reference sequence). This chain's CDR3 is CASREIPGLAGSGELFF. CDR3 nucleotide sequence: TGTGCCAGCAGAGAAATACCGGGACTAGCGGGGAGCGGGGAGCTGTTTTTT.

This chain uses TRBV7-8 with TRBJ2-1, with 8 positions matching TRBD1. CDR3 size: 15 residues. Per the germline V gene, CDR1 is SGHVS and CDR2 is FQNEAQ. V shed 5 bases, J shed 8 bases, and the junction held 11 bases outside the gene matches. The CDR3 coding sequence is TGTGCCAGCAGCCCGGGACAGGTCCTAAGCGATGAGCAGTTCTTC. Translating it yields CASSPGQVLSDEQFF.

The V call is TRBV12-3 or TRBV12-4, the J call TRBJ1-2, with TRBD1 matching over 9 bases. The ends lost 0 bases at V and 3 bases at J; junction bases unmatched: 5. This CDR3 contains 16 residues. CDR3: CASSLAPTGGHYGYTF. The CDR3 DNA follows: TGTGCCAGCAGTTTAGCGCCGACAGGGGGTCACTATGGCTACACCTTC.

The chain is built from TRBV27 and TRBJ1-2; the D is unclear. This CDR3 spans 14 amino acids. Germline CDR1 is MNHEY and CDR2 is SMNVEV (reference sequence). Trimming cost V 6 bases and J 6 bases, with 17 bases left between them. DNA of the CDR3: TGTGCCAGCAGCTCCCTGGACCCGGGTGATGGCTACACCTTC. Translating gives CASSSLDPGDGYTF.

This chain connects TRBV19 to TRBJ1-1; tentative D call: TRBD1 (5 bases). Trimming stripped 3 bases from V and 4 bases from J, with 12 bases between. This CDR3 has 14 residues. Germline V lookup: CDR1 LNHDA, CDR2 SQIVND (reference sequence). DNA of the CDR3: TGTGCCAGTAGTATGGGCAGGGAAAGCACTGAAGCTTTCTTT. Its protein product is CASSMGRESTEAFF.

This clonotype showed up just a few times. The CDR3 nucleotides are TGCAGTGCTAGAGATCCGAGGACAGGGGGCCTCAATCAGCCCCAGCATTTT. Translation gives CSARDPRTGGLNQPQHF. This chain connects TRBV20-1 to TRBJ1-5; TRBD1 matches at 11 bases. Germline values: CDR1 DFQATT, CDR2 SNEGSKA (reference sequence). V trimming: 0 bases; J trimming: 3 bases; junction bases outside the gene matches: 7. The CDR3 runs 17 residues.

V usage is TRBV15 and J usage is TRBJ2-1; D is ambiguous. Germline CDR1 reads LNHNV; CDR2 reads YYDKDF (reference sequence). Trimming removed 0 bases at V and 0 bases at J, with 9 bases between. The CDR3 totals 16 residues. The CDR3 is CATSREKASSYNEQFF. DNA of the CDR3: TGTGCCACCAGCAGAGAGAAAGCGAGCTCCTACAATGAGCAGTTCTTC.

The chain combines TRBV13 with TRBJ2-1; D call uncertain. V lost 1 base to trimming and J lost 0 bases, with 10 bases between them. Germline assignment: CDR1 PRHDT and CDR2 FYEKMQ (reference sequence). CDR3 length: 16 residues. CDR3 sequence: CASSLDAGSSYNEQFF. The CDR3 nucleotides read TGTGCCAGCAGCTTAGACGCCGGCAGCTCCTACAATGAGCAGTTCTTC. The full variable domain, rest sourced from reference TRBV13 and TRBJ2-1, is AAGVIQSPRHLIKEKRETATLKCYPIPRHDTVYWYQQGPGQDPQFLISFYEKMQSDKGSIPDRFSAQQFSDYHSELNMSSLELGDSALYFCASSLDAGSSYNEQFFGPGTRLTVL.

V usage is TRBV27 and J usage is TRBJ2-7, with 9 bases aligning to TRBD2. Germline V gene data show CDR1 as MNHEY and CDR2 as SMNVEV (reference sequence). Unmatched junction bases numbered 3, after V lost 1 base and J lost 2 bases. This CDR3 region has 15 residues. This CDR3 reads CASSLYAGGTYEQYF. The CDR3 region has the DNA TGTGCCAGCAGTTTATACGCGGGGGGGACCTACGAGCAGTACTTC.

V is TRBV20-1 and J is TRBJ1-1, with TRBD1 as a possible D gene (6 bases). The length of the CDR3 is 11 residues. The V gene's germline CDR1 is DFQATT and CDR2 SNEGSKA (reference sequence). The V gene lost 5 bases and the J gene lost 7 bases, with 11 bases spanning the gap. The CDR3 nucleotides are TGCAGTGCTGTAGGGGGGGTTGAAGCTTTCTTT. It specifies CSAVGGVEAFF.

CDR3: CASSRDSPQDQPQHF. The CDR3 DNA follows: TGCGCCAGCAGCCGGGACAGTCCCCAGGATCAGCCCCAGCATTTT. The rearrangement joins TRBV5-1 to TRBJ1-5; 7 bases are a match to TRBD1. Germline V CDR1 and CDR2: SGHRS, YFSETQ. Trimming at V came to 4 bases and at J to 5 bases, leaving 9 bases not matched to a gene. The CDR3 spans 15 residues.

A few counts support this clonotype. V usage is TRBV9 and J usage is TRBJ2-3, with D maybe TRBD2 (5 bases). V was trimmed by 3 bases and J by 0 bases, leaving 11 bases between them. CDR3 length equals 15 residues. The germline gives CDR1 SGDLS, CDR2 YYNGEE. DNA of the CDR3: TGTGCCAGCAGCGAACGCGGGTATAGCACAGATACGCAGTATTTT. Protein product: CASSERGYSTDTQYF.